The 23 T cell receptor beta chains below come from one sample, sequenced in a study of T cells after yellow fever vaccination. TCRdb independently ran MiXCR on the 5' RACE reads; one entry per CDR3 protein. This sample has roughly 150,000 distinct CDR3 sequences; 5% to 8% occur once, and the top ten carry under 0.7%. The sequencing here drew on CD4+ T cells sorted from PBMCs, taken 10 days after the yellow fever booster vaccination. These TCRs come from a man aged 25 to 40 who received the YFV17D yellow fever vaccine.

This clonotype was counted many times. The chain couples TRBV10-3 to TRBJ2-1, with 7 bases matching TRBD2. Losses at the gene ends were 7 bases for V and 8 bases for J; bases not matched to a gene: 17. This CDR3 spans 16 amino acids. CDR1 ENHRY and CDR2 SYGVKD come from the germline V gene. The CDR3 sequence is CAIKGIGGTTLDEQFF. In DNA, the CDR3 is TGTGCCATCAAGGGGATAGGAGGGACTACCTTAGATGAGCAGTTCTTC.

In its sample, this clonotype was seen a few times. The chain combines TRBV7-2 with TRBJ2-5; 13 bases agree with TRBD2. The ends lost 1 base at V and 1 base at J; junction bases unmatched: 3. The germline V gene encodes CDR1 SGHTA and CDR2 FQGNSA. This CDR3 has 17 amino acids. The CDR3 spells CASSLGTSGSLQETQYF. DNA of the CDR3: TGTGCCAGCAGCTTAGGGACTAGCGGGAGCCTCCAAGAGACCCAGTACTTC.

This clonotype was seen at least ten times. V is TRBV20-1 and J is TRBJ2-1; TRBD2 matches 8 bases. The CDR3 covers 12 residues. The germline gives CDR1 DFQATT, CDR2 SNEGSKA (reference sequence). The CDR3 DNA is TGCGGTAGCGGGACCTCCTACAATGAGCAGTTCTTC. It is translated as CGSGTSYNEQFF.

Ten or more counts support this clonotype. The chain carries TRBV6-5 and TRBJ2-2, with a tentative D call TRBD2 (6 bases). Trimming left V 1 base short and J 6 bases short, with 18 bases between. Germline V gene lookup returns CDR1 MNHEY and CDR2 SVGAGI. This CDR3 has 17 residues. CDR3: CASSYLGTWKSAGELFF. In nucleotides, the CDR3 is TGTGCCAGCAGTTACTTGGGGACTTGGAAATCGGCCGGGGAGCTGTTTTTT.

This clonotype has more than one count but fewer than ten. The chain carries TRBV2 and TRBJ2-6, with D unresolved. The CDR3 runs 14 residues. V shed 6 bases and J shed 1 base, with 7 bases lying between them. Germline CDR1 is SNHLY and CDR2 is FYNNEI. CDR3 nucleotides: TGTGCCAGCAGACCGATATCTGGGGCCAACGTCCTGACTTTC. Its translation is CASRPISGANVLTF.

Points on this clonotype: A single base separates this from a much larger clone, so it may be a read error. The chain employs TRBV7-8 and TRBJ2-7; 8 bases map to TRBD2. V trimming: 6 bases; J trimming: 2 bases; junction bases outside the gene matches: 9. This CDR3 is built from 15 residues. Germline V CDR1 and CDR2: SGHVS, FQNEAQ. The CDR3 is CASRNFPGLAYEQYF. In DNA, the CDR3 is TGTGCCAGCAGAAATTTTCCGGGACTAGCCTACGAGCAGTACTTC.

This clonotype was counted at least ten times. The chain carries TRBV20-1 and TRBJ1-4, with TRBD1 matching over 8 bases. This CDR3 spans 15 amino acids. CDR1 is DFQATT, CDR2 SNEGSKA, per germline (reference sequence). The junction had 11 bases not matched to a gene; V was cut back by 7 bases and J by 4 bases. Written as DNA, the CDR3 is TGCAGTGTTAGCGGACAGGGCGGTAATAATGAAAAACTGTTTTTT. It specifies CSVSGQGGNNEKLFF.

In this sample, this clonotype turned up a few times. The chain has TRBV20-1 and TRBJ2-3; tentative D call: TRBD2 (6 bases). The V and J ends lost 1 base and 1 base respectively, with 15 bases between them. Germline CDR1 DFQATT, CDR2 SNEGSKA (reference sequence). This CDR3 region has 16 residues. The CDR3 loop is CSARAGWRGGTDTQYF. The CDR3 nucleotides read TGCAGTGCTAGAGCGGGGTGGCGGGGAGGCACAGATACGCAGTATTTT.

This clonotype was detected ten times or more. J is TRBJ2-3 and V is TRBV7-8; no definite D call. Trimming removed 7 bases at V and 4 bases at J, with 12 bases between. The CDR3 has 13 residues. Germline V lookup: CDR1 SGHVS, CDR2 FQNEAQ. In DNA, the CDR3 is TGTGCCAGCACCCAAATGCTTTCAGATACGCAGTATTTT. Its protein is CASTQMLSDTQYF.

As for this clonotype: It may be a read error: a sequence one base away is much more abundant. The CDR3 DNA is TGCAGTGCGATATCGACTAGCGGGAGCTACAATGAGCGGTTCTTC. This gives the protein CSAISTSGSYNERFF. The chain recombines TRBV20-1 with TRBJ2-1; 12 bases line up with TRBD2. This CDR3 region has 15 residues. Germline CDR1 DFQATT, CDR2 SNEGSKA (reference sequence).

This clonotype was seen ten or more times. The chain uses TRBV7-9 and TRBJ2-7; D possibly corresponds to TRBD1 (7 bases). V gave up 5 bases and J gave up 2 bases, with 10 bases separating them. The length of the CDR3 is 13 residues. Germline V lookup: CDR1 SEHNR, CDR2 FQNEAQ (reference sequence). The CDR3 loop reads CASSRGTAYEQYF. CDR3 sequence (DNA): TGTGCCAGCAGCCGCGGGACAGCCTACGAGCAGTACTTC.

This clonotype was seen ten or more times. The chain combines TRBV4-2 with TRBJ2-1; TRBD2 matches 9 bases. CDR3 length: 18 residues. Germline V gene sequence: CDR1 LGHNA, CDR2 YNFKEQ. J lost 1 base, V lost 0 bases, and 7 bases had no gene match. CDR3 coding DNA: TGTGCCAGCAGCCAAGATTACCTAGCGGGGAGATCCTACAATGAGCAGTTCTTC. Its translation is CASSQDYLAGRSYNEQFF.

The rearrangement links TRBV15 to TRBJ1-2, with 9 bases matching TRBD1. Germline CDR1 reads LNHNV; CDR2 reads YYDKDF (reference sequence). This CDR3 spans 14 amino acids. Trimming at V came to 0 bases and at J to 8 bases, leaving 4 bases not matched to a gene. CDR3 sequence reads: CATSRDGTGWGYTF. In nucleotides, the CDR3 is TGTGCCACCAGCAGAGATGGGACAGGGTGGGGCTACACCTTC. The whole variable domain, filled in from reference TRBV15 and TRBJ1-2, reads DAMVIQNPRYQVTQFGKPVTLSCSQTLNHNVMYWYQQKSSQAPKLLFHYYDKDFNNEADTPDNFQSRRPNTSFCFLDIRSPGLGDTAMYLCATSRDGTGWGYTFGSGTRLTVV.

Note on this clonotype: Just one base apart from a much larger clone, this may be a read error. The CDR3 sequence is CVSTRTGPTANYEQYF. In nucleotides, the CDR3 is TGTGTCAGCACCCGGACAGGGCCAACCGCCAACTACGAGCAGTACTTC. The rearrangement links TRBV11-3 to TRBJ2-7; 8 bases fit TRBD1. This CDR3 is 16 amino acids long. The germline gives CDR1 SGHNT, CDR2 YENEEA.

There are many counts of this clonotype. The chain recombines TRBV7-2 with TRBJ1-5; D is undetermined. The CDR3 totals 13 residues. The germline V and J ends were trimmed by 5 bases and 1 base, with 6 bases remaining between them. CDR1 is SGHTA and CDR2 is FQGNSA in the germline V gene. The CDR3 coding sequence is TGTGCCAGCAGCCACGGAAGCAATCAGCCCCAGCATTTT. This encodes CASSHGSNQPQHF. Full variable domain (rest looked up from reference TRBV7-2 and TRBJ1-5): GAGVSQSPSNKVTEKGKDVELRCDPISGHTALYWYRQSLGQGLEFLIYFQGNSAPDKSGLPSDRFSAERTGGSVSTLTIQRTQQEDSAVYLCASSHGSNQPQHFGDGTRLSIL.

Of note for this clonotype: Since a much larger clone is just one base distant, this may be a read error. The CDR3 spells CASLTGAYEQFF. As DNA, the CDR3 is TGTGCCAGCCTGACAGGTGCCTACGAGCAGTTCTTC. This chain connects TRBV28 to TRBJ2-7; weak D call: TRBD1 (6 bases). Gene TRBJ2-1 matches the end of the DNA better, so the J call may be wrong. Germline V gene lookup returns CDR1 MDHEN and CDR2 SYDVKM. This CDR3 is built from 12 residues.

In its sample, this clonotype was seen many times. The chain combines TRBV7-2 with TRBJ1-1, with D unclear. Germline V gene sequence: CDR1 SGHTA, CDR2 FQGNSA. CDR3 length equals 13 residues. V gave up 2 bases and J gave up 4 bases, with 8 bases separating them. The CDR3 here is CASSLIVFTEAFF. CDR3 nucleotide sequence: TGTGCCAGCAGCTTAATAGTGTTCACTGAAGCTTTCTTT. Filled out from reference TRBV7-2 and TRBJ1-1, the complete variable domain reads GAGVSQSPSNKVTEKGKDVELRCDPISGHTALYWYRQSLGQGLEFLIYFQGNSAPDKSGLPSDRFSAERTGGSVSTLTIQRTQQEDSAVYLCASSLIVFTEAFFGQGTRLTVV.

This clonotype was found many times. The chain recombines TRBV7-2 with TRBJ2-1, with 8 nucleotides matching TRBD2. Per the germline V gene, CDR1 is SGHTA and CDR2 is FQGNSA. The CDR3 runs 15 residues. Losses at the gene ends were 1 base for V and 4 bases for J; bases not matched to a gene: 3. In DNA form, the CDR3 reads TGTGCCAGCAGCTTAGAACTAGCGGAGTACAATGAGCAGTTCTTC. This gives the protein CASSLELAEYNEQFF.

This clonotype was counted between two and nine times. The chain combines TRBV10-3 with TRBJ1-2; no reliable D call. This CDR3 is 13 amino acids long. Trimming left V 3 bases short and J 8 bases short, with 13 bases between. Germline loops: CDR1 ENHRY, CDR2 SYGVKD. The CDR3 sequence: CAISEAVLKGYTF. The CDR3 DNA reads as TGTGCCATCAGTGAAGCGGTGTTGAAAGGCTACACCTTC.

This clonotype has ten or more counts. V gene TRBV9 combines with J gene TRBJ2-1; 10 bases fit TRBD2. The CDR3 totals 16 residues. The V and J ends lost 0 bases and 4 bases, in that order; junction bases with no gene match: 4. The germline V gene has CDR1 SGDLS and CDR2 YYNGEE. This CDR3 reads CASSVEASGSYNEQFF. Here the CDR3 DNA reads TGTGCCAGCAGCGTAGAGGCTAGCGGGAGTTACAATGAGCAGTTCTTC.

This clonotype was observed at least ten times. V and J are TRBV20-1 and TRBJ2-3; 7 nucleotides match TRBD2. The CDR3 covers 15 residues. Trimming at V came to 6 bases and at J to 5 bases, leaving 14 bases not matched to a gene. Germline assignment: CDR1 DFQATT and CDR2 SNEGSKA (reference sequence). CDR3 sequence reads: CSAPPRAGVLDTQYF. In DNA form, the CDR3 reads TGCAGTGCCCCCCCTCGGGCGGGAGTGCTAGATACGCAGTATTTT.

V and J are TRBV7-2 and TRBJ1-1; tentatively, D is TRBD1 (6 bases). The CDR3 length is 14 residues. Germline V gives CDR1 SGHTA, CDR2 FQGNSA. Trimming cost V 5 bases and J 5 bases, with 15 bases left between them. The CDR3 spells CASSLQGRETEAFF. The CDR3 DNA is TGTGCCAGCAGCCTACAGGGAAGGGAGACTGAAGCTTTCTTT.

This sequence joins TRBV30 and TRBJ2-4; TRBD2 aligns across 10 bases. Germline V gives CDR1 GTSNPN, CDR2 SVGIG (reference sequence). J was trimmed by 11 bases and V by 1 base; bases with no gene match: 14. CDR3 length: 16 amino acids. The CDR3 is CAWSEGAGGRRSVQYF. Here the CDR3 DNA reads TGTGCCTGGAGTGAAGGAGCGGGGGGGCGAAGGTCAGTTCAGTACTTC.